A single sample is the source of the 6 T cell receptor beta chains below, sequenced in a study of blood T cell repertoires in COVID-19. Produced via immunoSEQ multiplex PCR; TCRdb's table is partial and in-frame only. The sample yields roughly 200,000 clones, under 90% seen once. Sample: peripheral blood. The receptor set was obtained from a man aged 40-49 years with acute or convalescent COVID-19.

The chain is built from TRBV9 and TRBJ2-2, with 10 bases that match TRBD2. Germline CDR1 SGDLS, CDR2 YYNGEE. The CDR3 spans 19 residues. With V trimmed by 0 bases and J by 2 bases, 10 bases remained unmatched. CDR3 DNA: TGTGCCAGCAGCGTAGGTTACTTACTAGCGGGGCGAAACACCGGGGAGCTGTTTTTT. This gives the protein CASSVGYLLAGRNTGELFF. Drawing the rest from reference TRBV9 and TRBJ2-2, the complete variable domain is DSGVTQTPKHLITATGQRVTLRCSPRSGDLSVYWYQQSLDQGLQFLIQYYNGEERAKGNILERFSAQQFPDLHSELNLSSLELGDSALYFCASSVGYLLAGRNTGELFFGEGSRLTVL.

V usage is TRBV7-2 and J usage is TRBJ1-1; unclear D gene. The CDR3 length is 14 residues. The V gene's germline CDR1 is SGHTA and CDR2 FQGNSA. V was cut by 0 bases and J by 1 base, with 6 bases left in between. The CDR3 DNA reads TGTGCCAGCAGCTTAGCGCGGGCGAACACTGAAGCTTTCTTT. It is translated as CASSLARANTEAFF.

CDR3 nucleotide sequence: TGTGCCAGCAGCTTGGGGACAACCTACGAGCAGTACTTC. This encodes CASSLGTTYEQYF. The gene calls are TRBV5-6 and TRBJ2-7, with a possible D match to TRBD1 (5 bases). Germline assignment: CDR1 SGHDT and CDR2 YYEEEE. V shed 0 bases and J shed 2 bases, with 6 bases lying between them. CDR3 length equals 13 residues.

The chain joins TRBV5-1 to TRBJ2-1, with 11 bases lining up with TRBD1. Germline assignment: CDR1 SGHRS and CDR2 YFSETQ. The CDR3 is made up of 14 amino acids. With 1 base clipped from V and 9 bases from J, the junction kept 3 bases outside the gene matches. CDR3 nucleotides: TGCGCCAGCAGCTTGTCGGACAGGGGGCGTGAGCAGTTCTTC. It encodes CASSLSDRGREQFF.

The chain couples TRBV28 to TRBJ1-5, with 11 bases matching TRBD1. V was pared by 6 bases and J by 1 base, with 5 bases of the junction left unmatched. This CDR3 has 16 amino acids. Germline V gene lookup returns CDR1 MDHEN and CDR2 SYDVKM. CDR3 region: CASRRTGGASNQPQHF. DNA for the CDR3: TGTGCCAGCAGAAGGACAGGGGGCGCCAGCAATCAGCCCCAGCATTTT. Variable domain in full (rest from reference TRBV28 and TRBJ1-5): DVKVTQSSRYLVKRTGEKVFLECVQDMDHENMFWYRQDPGLGLRLIYFSYDVKMKEKGDIPEGYSVSREKKERFSLILESASTNQTSMYLCASRRTGGASNQPQHFGDGTRLSIL.

The chain employs TRBV24-1 and TRBJ2-1, with no clear D. V lost 0 bases, J lost 4 bases, and 12 bases lay in between. The CDR3 runs to 16 residues. Germline V gene data show CDR1 as KGHDR and CDR2 as SFDVKD. The CDR3 sequence: CATSDLLYWAYNEQFF. CDR3 nucleotide sequence: TGTGCCACCAGTGATTTGCTGTACTGGGCATACAATGAGCAGTTCTTC.